Each of the 10 T cell receptor beta chains below was sequenced from the same sample in a study of T cell repertoires in cytomegalovirus infection (dated 2019 in TCRdb). Instrument used: Illumina HiSeq 1500. In-frame beta chains were kept once TCRdb had trimmed the public reads at Q25 with fastp and called clones with MiXCR. Here each entry gathers all rows of one CDR3 protein and keeps the most common genes and DNA. Counted in this sample were about 60,000 distinct CDR3 sequences; around 33% of them appeared once. The top ten clones comprise around three quarters of the sample. Their target antigens are unknown. The sample comprised PBMCs, sequenced either directly or after in vitro stimulation (not recorded which). These receptors were obtained from a human donor in good health (CMV status not recorded). Some clones in this sample may be carry-over from other donors' samples.

Many counts were recorded for this clonotype. The CDR3 nucleotides are TGTGCCAGCAGCCTTACCCAGCGGGCCTCAACAGATACGCAGTATTTT. This codes for CASSLTQRASTDTQYF. V is TRBV7-2 and J is TRBJ2-3; weak D call: TRBD2 (6 bases). Trimming stripped 5 bases from V and 3 bases from J, with 18 bases between. Germline values: CDR1 SGHTA, CDR2 FQGNSA. The length of the CDR3 is 16 residues.

This clonotype has ten or more counts. V usage is TRBV7-2 and J usage is TRBJ2-5; 8 bases fit TRBD2. Germline-derived CDR1 and CDR2 are SGHTA and FQGNSA. V lost 3 bases to trimming and J lost 5 bases; unmatched junction nucleotides: 8. CDR3 length: 15 amino acids. The chain's CDR3 is CASSFPTGGGETQYF. As DNA, the CDR3 is TGTGCCAGCAGCTTCCCCACGGGAGGGGGGGAGACCCAGTACTTC.

This clonotype was observed many times. The chain couples TRBV4-1 to TRBJ2-7, with D perhaps TRBD1 or TRBD2 (6 bases each). The V end was cut by 4 bases, the J end by 4 bases, with 17 bases between. Germline CDR1 reads MGHRA; CDR2 reads YSYEKL. The CDR3 spans 15 residues. CDR3 residues: CASSRERGQGYEQYF. In DNA form, the CDR3 reads TGCGCCAGCAGCCGAGAACGGGGGCAAGGGTACGAGCAGTACTTC.

The chain is built from TRBV20-1 and TRBJ2-3; 7 nucleotides agree with TRBD2. CDR3 length equals 13 residues. Germline CDR1 DFQATT, CDR2 SNEGSKA (reference sequence). CDR3 DNA sequence: TGCAGCTCGACTAGCTCGCGCACAGATACGCAGTATTTT. It encodes CSSTSSRTDTQYF.

This clonotype was observed a handful of times. The rearrangement links TRBV28 to TRBJ2-2, with TRBD1 matching over 7 bases. This CDR3 has 18 amino acids. In germline, CDR1 is MDHEN, CDR2 SYDVKM. V lost 4 bases and J lost 0; bases outside the gene matches: 11. CDR3 bases: TGTGCCAGCAGTTACCAACAGGGGTCAAATCCGAACACCGGGGAGCTGTTTTTT. Translated: CASSYQQGSNPNTGELFF.

J is TRBJ2-3 and V is TRBV7-2, with no clear D. CDR3 length: 14 residues. Per the germline V gene, CDR1 is SGHTA and CDR2 is FQGNSA. V lost 3 bases, J lost 4 bases, and 11 bases lay in between. CDR3 sequence (DNA): TGTGCCAGCAGCTTCTCCCCTAGTCCAGATACGCAGTATTTT. Protein product: CASSFSPSPDTQYF.

This clonotype came up a few times. The CDR3 does not end in the conserved phenylalanine or tryptophan, so this is likely a read error. The genes are TRBV7-2 and TRBJ2-7; possible D gene TRBD1, 5 bases. The germline CDR1 and CDR2 sequences are SGHTA and FQGNSA. This CDR3 spans 14 amino acids. Trimming took 2 bases from V and 4 from J, leaving 12 bases between them. The CDR3 here is CASSLMAGQYEQYS. CDR3 sequence (DNA): TGTGCCAGCAGCTTAATGGCAGGGCAATACGAGCAGTACTCC.

The rearrangement uses TRBV10-3 and TRBJ2-6, with D maybe TRBD1 (5 bases). Trimming cost V 5 bases and J 4 bases, with 12 bases left between them. The CDR3 spans 15 residues. From germline, CDR1 is ENHRY and CDR2 SYGVKD. CDR3 amino acids: CAISSPGSGANVLTF. CDR3 DNA: TGTGCCATCAGTAGTCCAGGGTCAGGGGCCAACGTCCTGACTTTC.

This clonotype was seen a few times. The J gene is TRBJ2-1, the V gene TRBV27; D is possibly TRBD1 (6 bases). This CDR3 has 11 residues. V lost 5 bases to trimming and J lost 10 bases, with 9 bases between them. Germline V CDR1 and CDR2: MNHEY, SMNVEV (reference sequence). The DNA for the CDR3 is TGTGCCAGCAGTCCCGGGACAGAGCAGTTCTTC. Its translation: CASSPGTEQFF.

This chain uses TRBV19 with TRBJ1-5; D call uncertain. In germline, CDR1 is LNHDA, CDR2 SQIVND (reference sequence). The V gene lost 5 bases and the J gene lost 11 bases, with 10 bases spanning the gap. The CDR3 runs to 11 residues. CDR3 amino acids: CASSPPPAQHF. CDR3 in DNA: TGTGCCAGTAGTCCTCCCCCGGCCCAGCATTTT.